What follows are 5 T cell receptor beta chains derived from one specimen sequenced in a study of T cell responses to AZD1222 COVID-19 vaccine. This table comes from immunoSEQ multiplex PCR, and its TCRdb copy is limited to in-frame clones, with some not included. Of some 120,000 clones in the sample, around nine tenths were seen once. The sequences come from peripheral blood, collected 28 days after the second dose of the MenACWY control vaccine. The receptor source for this set is an adult who received the MenACWY meningococcal vaccine as a control.

On this clone: The same CDR3 also results from other DNA sequences found in this sample. J is TRBJ2-5 and V is TRBV7-2; 8 nucleotides match TRBD1. The germline CDR1 and CDR2 sequences are SGHTA and FQGNSA. The CDR3 sequence is 16 residues long. J gave up 4 bases and V 6 bases, and 13 bases lay outside the gene matches. The CDR3 DNA reads as TGTGCCAGCAGTACCTGGGCAGGGGGCGCAGGAGAGACCCAGTACTTC. Protein sequence: CASSTWAGGAGETQYF.

The chain is built from TRBV2 and TRBJ2-7; maybe TRBD1 (6 bases). V lost 2 bases and J 3 bases, leaving 11 bases between the germline ends. This CDR3 spans 14 amino acids. The germline V gene has CDR1 SNHLY and CDR2 FYNNEI. CDR3 coding DNA: TGTGCCAGCAGTGAACAGGCCAGGGGCTACGAGCAGTACTTC. Amino acids: CASSEQARGYEQYF.

This rearrangement joins TRBV7-2 to TRBJ2-1; 9 bases line up with TRBD2. The J segment lost 8 bases and the V segment lost 0 bases, leaving 8 bases of the junction unmatched. CDR3 length: 16 amino acids. Germline-derived CDR1 and CDR2 are SGHTA and FQGNSA. In DNA form, the CDR3 reads TGTGCCAGCAGCTTAGCGTTTGCGGGGGGGCCGTATGAGCAGTTCTTC. This translates into CASSLAFAGGPYEQFF.

The chain recombines TRBV9 with TRBJ1-2; D call uncertain. The CDR3 has 13 residues. Germline CDR1 SGDLS, CDR2 YYNGEE. V gave up 4 bases and J gave up 0 bases, with 7 bases separating them. The chain's CDR3 is CASSPEPNYGYTF. The CDR3 DNA reads as TGTGCCAGCAGCCCCGAGCCTAACTATGGCTACACCTTC.

The chain joins TRBV7-9 to TRBJ1-4; 8 bases are shared with TRBD1. V lost 5 bases and J lost 5; bases outside the gene matches: 13. The CDR3 is made up of 17 amino acids. CDR1 SEHNR and CDR2 FQNEAQ come from the germline V gene (reference sequence). This chain's CDR3 is CASSTYRGEFQNEKLFF. The CDR3 nucleotides are TGTGCCAGCAGCACCTACAGGGGGGAATTCCAGAATGAAAAACTGTTTTTT.